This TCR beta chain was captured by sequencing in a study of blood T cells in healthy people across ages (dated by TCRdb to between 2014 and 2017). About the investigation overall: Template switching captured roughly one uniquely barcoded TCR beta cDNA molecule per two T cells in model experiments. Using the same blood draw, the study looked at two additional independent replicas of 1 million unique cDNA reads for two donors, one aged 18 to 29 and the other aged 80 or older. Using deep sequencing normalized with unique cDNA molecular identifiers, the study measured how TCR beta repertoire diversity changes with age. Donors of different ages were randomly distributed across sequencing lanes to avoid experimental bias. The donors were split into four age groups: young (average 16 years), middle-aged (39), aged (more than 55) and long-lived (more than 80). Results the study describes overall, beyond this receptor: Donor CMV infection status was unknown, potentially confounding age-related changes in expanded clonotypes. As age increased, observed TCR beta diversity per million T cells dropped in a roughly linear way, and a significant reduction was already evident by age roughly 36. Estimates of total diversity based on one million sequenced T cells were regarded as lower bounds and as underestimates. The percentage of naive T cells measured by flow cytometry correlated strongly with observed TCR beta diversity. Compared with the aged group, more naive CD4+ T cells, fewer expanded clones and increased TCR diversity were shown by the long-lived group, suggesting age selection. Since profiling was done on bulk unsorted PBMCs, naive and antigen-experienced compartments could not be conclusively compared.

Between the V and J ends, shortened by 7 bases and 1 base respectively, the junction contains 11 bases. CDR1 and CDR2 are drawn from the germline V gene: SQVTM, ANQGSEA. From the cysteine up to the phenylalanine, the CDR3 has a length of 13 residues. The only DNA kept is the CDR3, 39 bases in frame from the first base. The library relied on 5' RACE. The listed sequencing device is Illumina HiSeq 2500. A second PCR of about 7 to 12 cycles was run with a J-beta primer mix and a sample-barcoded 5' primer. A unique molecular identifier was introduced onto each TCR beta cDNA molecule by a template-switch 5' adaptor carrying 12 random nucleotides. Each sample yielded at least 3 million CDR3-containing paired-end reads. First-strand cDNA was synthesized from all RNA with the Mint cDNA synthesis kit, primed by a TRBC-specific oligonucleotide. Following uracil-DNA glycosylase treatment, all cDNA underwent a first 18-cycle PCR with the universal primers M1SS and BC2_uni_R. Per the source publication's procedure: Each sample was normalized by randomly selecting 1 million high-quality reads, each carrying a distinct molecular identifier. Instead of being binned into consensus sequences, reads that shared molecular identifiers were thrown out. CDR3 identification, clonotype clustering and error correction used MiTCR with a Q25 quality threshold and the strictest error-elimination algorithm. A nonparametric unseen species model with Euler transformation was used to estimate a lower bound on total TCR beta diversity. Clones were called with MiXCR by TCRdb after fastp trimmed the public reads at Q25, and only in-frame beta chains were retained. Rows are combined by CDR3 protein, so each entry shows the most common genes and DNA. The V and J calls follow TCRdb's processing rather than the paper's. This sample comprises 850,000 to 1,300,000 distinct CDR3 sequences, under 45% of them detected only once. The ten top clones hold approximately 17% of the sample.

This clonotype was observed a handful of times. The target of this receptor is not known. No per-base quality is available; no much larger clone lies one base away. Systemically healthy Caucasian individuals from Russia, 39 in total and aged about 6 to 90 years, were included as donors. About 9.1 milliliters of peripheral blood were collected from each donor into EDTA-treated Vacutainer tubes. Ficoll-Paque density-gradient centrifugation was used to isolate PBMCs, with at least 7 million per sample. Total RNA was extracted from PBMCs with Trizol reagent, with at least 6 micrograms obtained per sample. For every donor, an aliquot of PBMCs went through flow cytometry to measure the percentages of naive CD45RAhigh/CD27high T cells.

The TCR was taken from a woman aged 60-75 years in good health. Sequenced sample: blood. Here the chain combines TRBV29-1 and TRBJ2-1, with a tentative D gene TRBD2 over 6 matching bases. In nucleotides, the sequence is TGCAGCGCCGGCGCGGGGTCCTACAATGAGCAGTTCTTC. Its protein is CSAGAGSYNEQFF.